These 13 T cell receptor beta chains came from one sample sequenced in a study of response to subunit inactivated influenza vaccine. In TCRdb, the RT-PCR reads were re-called with MiXCR into one record per CDR3 protein. The sample includes 450,000 to 600,000 distinct CDR3 sequences, approximately 7.3% of them seen just once. The source material was PBMCs from blood, sampled 23 months after vaccination. The source is a man aged 45 to 75 who received an inactivated influenza vaccine.

This chain connects TRBV27 to TRBJ2-5; 10 bases fit TRBD2. The CDR3 is 16 amino acids. With V trimmed by 3 bases and J by 5 bases, 9 bases remained unmatched. Per germline, CDR1 MNHEY and CDR2 SMNVEV (reference sequence). The CDR3, as DNA: TGTGCCAGCAGTTTCGGGACTAGCGCCCAACCGGAGACCCAGTACTTC. Translation gives CASSFGTSAQPETQYF.

This clonotype occurred many times. V usage is TRBV3-1 and J usage is TRBJ2-7, with D perhaps matching TRBD1 (5 bases). Trimming took off 1 base at V and 3 bases at J, with 16 bases between the two ends. Germline V gives CDR1 LGHDT, CDR2 YNNKEL (reference sequence). CDR3 length equals 16 residues. CDR3 bases: TGTGCCAGCAGCCAAGGAGTAGGGCAGGGCGGCTACGAGCAGTACTTC. Translated, it gives CASSQGVGQGGYEQYF.

This clonotype came up a few times. The V and J genes are TRBV20-1 and TRBJ2-7; tentatively, D is TRBD2 (6 bases). Trimming pared 5 bases from V and 4 bases from J, leaving 15 bases between. Germline assignment: CDR1 DFQATT and CDR2 SNEGSKA (reference sequence). CDR3 length: 13 residues. The CDR3 DNA sequence: TGCAGTGCTCGTAGCGGACATGGGTACGAGCAGTACTTC. Protein: CSARSGHGYEQYF.

This clonotype was counted ten times or more. The chain carries TRBV5-1 and TRBJ1-6, with D possibly TRBD1 on 6 matching bases. This CDR3 contains 14 residues. The germline CDR1 and CDR2 sequences are SGHRS and YFSETQ. The V and J ends lost 0 bases and 11 bases respectively, with 12 bases between them. CDR3 DNA: TGCGCCAGCAGCTTGGAAGAGGGGGTGCCACCCCTCCACTTT. Its translation: CASSLEEGVPPLHF.

The V gene is TRBV9, the J gene TRBJ2-3; no reliable D call. With 3 bases removed from V and 2 bases from J, the gap between germline ends came to 7 bases. CDR3 length equals 13 residues. Germline-derived CDR1 and CDR2 are SGDLS and YYNGEE. The CDR3 spells CASSGTPTDTQYF. DNA for the CDR3: TGTGCCAGCAGCGGCACTCCCACAGATACGCAGTATTTT.

This clonotype has a handful of counts. The chain combines TRBV15 with TRBJ1-4; 9 nucleotides line up with TRBD1. The V segment lost 7 bases and the J segment 8 bases; nucleotides outside the gene matches: 11. Germline V gene sequence: CDR1 LNHNV, CDR2 YYDKDF (reference sequence). The CDR3 is 15 residues long. CDR3 sequence (DNA): TGTGCCACCACTCCCCCGGGACAGGGTAGAGAAAAACTGTTTTTT. Translated: CATTPPGQGREKLFF.

In its sample, this clonotype was seen a few times. The chain couples TRBV5-1 to TRBJ1-2; a weak D match, TRBD1 (5 bases). The ends were cut back, 2 bases at V and 3 bases at J, with 11 bases in the middle. The CDR3 loop spans 14 amino acids. Germline loops: CDR1 SGHRS, CDR2 YFSETQ. Written as DNA, the CDR3 is TGCGCCAGCAGCTTCGGACACAACGACTATGGCTACACCTTC. It codes for CASSFGHNDYGYTF.

This clonotype was seen many times. The chain couples TRBV4-1 to TRBJ2-7; TRBD2 aligns across 11 bases. Germline lookup yields CDR1 MGHRA and CDR2 YSYEKL. CDR3 length equals 17 residues. The junction had 8 bases not matched to a gene; V was cut back by 0 bases and J by 4 bases. The CDR3 sequence: CASSQETTSGVGYEQYF. DNA of the CDR3: TGCGCCAGCAGCCAAGAAACGACTAGCGGGGTCGGTTACGAGCAGTACTTC.

This clonotype was seen a handful of times. The V and J genes are TRBV5-6 and TRBJ2-1, with D tentatively TRBD1 (5 bases). In germline, CDR1 is SGHDT, CDR2 YYEEEE. This CDR3 has 16 residues. Trimming left V 4 bases short and J 3 bases short, with 17 bases between. The CDR3 DNA sequence: TGTGCCAGCAGCGTACAACACCTGACAGTCTACAATGAGCAGTTCTTC. Amino acid sequence: CASSVQHLTVYNEQFF.

J is TRBJ2-5 and V is TRBV6-6; TRBD2 is a possible D gene (5 bases). The V end was cut by 5 bases, the J end by 8 bases, with 12 bases between. Germline V gene data show CDR1 as MNHNY and CDR2 as SVGAGI (reference sequence). This CDR3 has 12 residues. In DNA, the CDR3 is TGTGCCAGCAGTCCTACTAGTAGCACCCAGTACTTC. It encodes CASSPTSSTQYF.

The V call is TRBV7-2, the J call TRBJ2-1; D not resolved. V lost 5 bases and J lost 2, with 4 bases in between. The length of the CDR3 is 12 residues. The germline CDR1 and CDR2 sequences are SGHTA and FQGNSA. The CDR3: CASSPAYNEQFF. The CDR3 region has the DNA TGTGCCAGCAGCCCCGCCTACAATGAGCAGTTCTTC.

This clonotype was recorded many times. This rearrangement joins TRBV12-3 or TRBV12-4 to TRBJ2-7; D uncertain. This CDR3 region has 12 residues. V gave up 6 bases and J gave up 7 bases, with 13 bases separating them. In DNA form, the CDR3 reads TGTGCCAGCAGCCAAGGACCGTGGGAGCAGTACTTC. It yields the protein CASSQGPWEQYF.

This clonotype occurred many times. The chain employs TRBV5-1 and TRBJ2-2, with D perhaps given as TRBD1 or TRBD2 (5 bases each). With 5 bases removed from V and 4 bases from J, the gap between germline ends came to 21 bases. Germline V lookup: CDR1 SGHRS, CDR2 YFSETQ. The CDR3 covers 17 residues. The CDR3 bases are TGCGCCAGCAGTAAGGGGCTGGGAGATCGGAGCACCGGGGAGCTGTTTTTT. Translated, it gives CASSKGLGDRSTGELFF.